This TCR beta chain was obtained from a study of blood T cell repertoires in COVID-19. Overall study context: Spain, Italy and the United States supplied samples that represented acute and convalescent COVID-19. Nucleic acid was either cDNA or gDNA, and it came from T cells, B-cell-depleted T cells, or PBMCs.

Participant age was about 18 to 95 years, and participants resided in roughly 24 US areas. Assignment of participants to cohorts was predicated upon participant-reported clinical history. The J segment lost 4 bases and the V segment lost 4 bases, leaving 5 bases of the junction unmatched. CDR1 is MNHEY, CDR2 SVGAGI, per germline. CDR3 length equals 15 residues. Some clones are missing from TCRdb's copy, which holds only in-frame ones; the method was immunoSEQ multiplex PCR. The table includes hundreds of thousands of clones, more than 75% detected once. The chain carries TRBV6-5 and TRBJ2-5; 11 bases line up with TRBD2. Sample: PBMCs or T cells enriched from blood (not recorded which). The TCR originated in a woman aged 40 to 55 with acute COVID-19. The CDR3 nucleotides read TGTGCCAGCAGTTTGTTAACTAGCGGGAGAGAGACCCAGTACTTC. This gives the protein CASSLLTSGRETQYF.